This T cell receptor beta chain came from a study of T cells in Graves' hyperthyroidism and ophthalmopathy. Amplified TCR beta CDR3 regions derived from RNA transcripts. The study used the HTBI primer set for a first-round RT-PCR of the TCR CDR3. TCRdb re-called the multiplex PCR reads with MiXCR, one entry per CDR3 protein. The data contain about 350,000 distinct CDR3 sequences, around 18% of them seen just once; the ten biggest clones take up around 15%. At least 3 on the Clinical Activity Score was recorded for ophthalmopathy patients, who also had NOSPECS grade at least 4 and duration under 3 months. This clonotype was recorded at least ten times. Trimming cost V 8 bases and J 5 bases, with 13 bases left between them. This CDR3 is built from 12 residues. The germline gives CDR1 MNHNS, CDR2 SASEGT.

Sequencing used blood. This chain uses TRBV6-1 with TRBJ2-7, with a weak D call TRBD2 (5 bases). This TCR was sampled from a woman between 35 and 50 years old with Graves' ophthalmopathy. This CDR3 is CASYGELHEQYF. The DNA for the CDR3 is TGTGCCAGCTACGGGGAGCTCCACGAGCAGTACTTC.